The rows below give T cell receptor beta chains drawn from one sample of a study of T cell repertoires in cytomegalovirus infection. Antigen specificity for these receptors is unknown. Each CDR3 protein is one row after TCRdb ran MiXCR on the reads. The sample contains 900,000 to 950,000 distinct CDR3 sequences, roughly a third of which appear only once. Sequences were derived from cultured CD8+ T cells from PBMCs, sampled from culture after CMV antigen stimulation. The receptors here all came from a human donor in good health (CMV status not recorded). Some clones in this sample may be carry-over from other donors' samples. CDR3s leave out the opening cysteine and the closing phenylalanine or tryptophan.

j_gene | v_gene | CDR3aa
TRBJ1-6 | TRBV7-9 | ASSSQEGKNSPLH
TRBJ1-5 | TRBV27 | ASSLIGSGSNQPQH
TRBJ1-2 | TRBV25-1 | ASPPQGVRDYT
TRBJ2-1 | TRBV12-3/TRBV12-4 | ASSLVLAGGPEDNEQF
TRBJ2-1 | TRBV7-2 | ASSPRGQYNEQF
TRBJ2-1 | TRBV19 | ASTSHGGVNEQF
TRBJ1-4 | TRBV7-8 | ASSYLAGKNEKLF
TRBJ1-6 | TRBV7-9 | ASSLGHPYNSPLH
TRBJ1-5 | TRBV20-1 | SARERWDYQPQH
TRBJ2-4 | TRBV2 | ASSDSRDPKNIQY